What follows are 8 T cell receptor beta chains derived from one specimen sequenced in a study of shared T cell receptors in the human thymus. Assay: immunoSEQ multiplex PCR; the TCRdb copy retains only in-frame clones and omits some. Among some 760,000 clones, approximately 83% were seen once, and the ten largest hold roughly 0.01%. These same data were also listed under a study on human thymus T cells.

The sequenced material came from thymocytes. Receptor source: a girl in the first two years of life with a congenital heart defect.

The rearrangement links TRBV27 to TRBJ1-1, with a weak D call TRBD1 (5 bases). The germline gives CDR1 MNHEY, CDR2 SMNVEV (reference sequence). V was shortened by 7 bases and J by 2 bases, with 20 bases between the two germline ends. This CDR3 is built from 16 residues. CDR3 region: CASTTRPQGKNTEAFF. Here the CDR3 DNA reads TGTGCCAGCACCACACGCCCTCAGGGAAAAAACACTGAAGCTTTCTTT.

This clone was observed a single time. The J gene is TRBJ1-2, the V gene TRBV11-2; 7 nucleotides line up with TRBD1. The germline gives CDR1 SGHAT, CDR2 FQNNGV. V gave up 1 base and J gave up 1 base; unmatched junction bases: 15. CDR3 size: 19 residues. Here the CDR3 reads CASSLVISPTGKDNYGYTF. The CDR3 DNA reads TGTGCCAGCAGCTTAGTTATTTCCCCGACAGGGAAGGATAACTATGGCTACACCTTC. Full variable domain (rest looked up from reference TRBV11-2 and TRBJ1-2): EAGVAQSPRYKIIEKRQSVAFWCNPISGHATLYWYQQILGQGPKLLIQFQNNGVVDDSQLPKDRFSAERLKGVDSTLKIQPAKLEDSAVYLCASSLVISPTGKDNYGYTFGSGTRLTVV.

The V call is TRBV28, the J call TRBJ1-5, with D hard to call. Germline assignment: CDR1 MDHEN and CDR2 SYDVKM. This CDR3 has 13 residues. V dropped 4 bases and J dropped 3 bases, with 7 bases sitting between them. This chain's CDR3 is CASSYSNNQPQHF. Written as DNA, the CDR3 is TGTGCCAGCAGTTATAGCAACAATCAGCCCCAGCATTTT.

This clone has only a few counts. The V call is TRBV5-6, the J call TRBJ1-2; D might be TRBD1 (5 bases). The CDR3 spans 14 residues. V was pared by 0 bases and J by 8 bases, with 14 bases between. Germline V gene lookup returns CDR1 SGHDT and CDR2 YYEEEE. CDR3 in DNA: TGTGCCAGCAGCTTGGATCCGGGGGTGAAAGGCTACACCTTC. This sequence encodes CASSLDPGVKGYTF.

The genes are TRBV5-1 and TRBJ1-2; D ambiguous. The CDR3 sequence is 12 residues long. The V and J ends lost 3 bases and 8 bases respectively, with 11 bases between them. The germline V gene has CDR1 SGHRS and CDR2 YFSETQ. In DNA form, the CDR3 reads TGCGCCAGCAGCTCAGTAGAGGGCGGCTACACCTTC. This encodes CASSSVEGGYTF.

The CDR3 DNA follows: TGCGCCAGCAGCCCTATATTCAGACAGGGGACTGAAGCTTTCTTT. It translates to CASSPIFRQGTEAFF. The gene calls are TRBV5-1 and TRBJ1-1; 8 nucleotides line up with TRBD1. The V gene's germline CDR1 is SGHRS and CDR2 YFSETQ. With 4 bases clipped from V and 5 bases from J, the junction kept 10 bases outside the gene matches. There are 15 residues in the CDR3. Combining the CDR3 with reference TRBV5-1 and TRBJ1-1 gives the whole variable domain KAGVTQTPRYLIKTRGQQVTLSCSPISGHRSVSWYQQTPGQGLQFLFEYFSETQRNKGNFPGRFSGRQFSNSRSEMNVSTLELGDSALYLCASSPIFRQGTEAFFGQGTRLTVV.

CDR3 DNA: TGTGCCAGCAGTTATCAGGGGGGCGAGCAGTACTTC. Translated, it gives CASSYQGGEQYF. The chain recombines TRBV6-6 with TRBJ2-7, with a weak D call TRBD1 (7 bases). The V end was cut by 3 bases, the J end by 6 bases, with 9 bases between. Germline V lookup: CDR1 MNHNY, CDR2 SVGAGI (reference sequence). The CDR3 covers 12 residues.

CDR3 sequence: CASSLRDRGFGQETQYF. The CDR3 bases are TGTGCCAGCAGCTTGCGGGACAGGGGATTTGGTCAAGAGACCCAGTACTTC. The V gene is TRBV5-6, the J gene TRBJ2-5, with TRBD1 identical over 10 bases. The V gene's germline CDR1 is SGHDT and CDR2 YYEEEE. The V and J ends lost 1 base and 2 bases, in that order; junction bases with no gene match: 8. This CDR3 has 17 residues.